This TCR beta chain was recorded in a study of blood T cell repertoires in COVID-19. Study-level background: Researchers got acute and convalescent COVID-19 samples from the United States, Italy and Spain. PBMCs, B-cell-depleted T cells, or T cells were the source of the cDNA or gDNA that made up the material.

This CDR3 region has 17 residues. V was trimmed by 7 bases and J by 2 bases, leaving 23 bases between them. Germline V gene lookup returns CDR1 MDHEN and CDR2 SYDVKM. Per the original data handling: Quantification of nucleated cells was approximated via reference gene primer amplification. Libraries were prepared by immunoSEQ multiplex PCR; TCRdb keeps only in-frame clonotypes and omits some of them. V and J calls and clone size come straight from that table; D and trimming were deduced from the DNA. The sample has around 67,000 clones; just under 85% are singletons. Sequenced material: peripheral blood. The chain uses TRBV28 and TRBJ1-1, with a possible D match to TRBD1 (6 bases). The receptor comes from a man in his sixties or seventies with acute or convalescent COVID-19. The CDR3 protein is CASTLSRPGGPNTEAFF. DNA for the CDR3: TGTGCCAGCACCCTTAGCCGTCCCGGGGGGCCAAACACTGAAGCTTTCTTT. The entire variable domain, with the rest obtained from reference TRBV28 and TRBJ1-1, is as follows: DVKVTQSSRYLVKRTGEKVFLECVQDMDHENMFWYRQDPGLGLRLIYFSYDVKMKEKGDIPEGYSVSREKKERFSLILESASTNQTSMYLCASTLSRPGGPNTEAFFGQGTRLTVV.